This T cell receptor (beta chain) was profiled in a study of early stage breast cancer tumors. Assay: immunoSEQ multiplex PCR; the TCRdb copy retains only in-frame clones and omits some. The data hold about 70,000 clones, with 80% observed a single time. Sequences were obtained from blood. This TCR derives from a person in their 40s with breast cancer.

The chain's CDR3 is CASSSRRIAGGDEQFF. The DNA of the CDR3 is TGTGCCAGCAGCTCCCGGCGTATAGCGGGAGGGGATGAGCAGTTCTTC. V usage is TRBV7-8 and J usage is TRBJ2-1; 11 bases match TRBD2. Germline loops: CDR1 SGHVS, CDR2 FQNEAQ. V dropped 4 bases and J dropped 8; count of bases not matched to a gene: 10. There are 16 residues in the CDR3.